These T cell receptor beta chains were read from a single sample in a study of blood T cells in healthy people across ages. TCRdb reprocessed the 5' RACE reads with MiXCR, giving one entry per CDR3 protein. The table records 600,000 or so distinct CDR3 sequences, 20% to 25% of them present only once. The sample taken for sequencing was blood. These receptors were collected from a man between 65 and 85 years old in good health. Both conserved end residues are trimmed from each CDR3.

>TRBV28
AAGTQGVSTGELF
>TRBV2
ASSDGIGGMTQY
>TRBV7-9
AAPSDASGGNTIY
>TRBV20-1
SAREILSTETQY
>TRBV5-1
ASSALTENYAYT
>TRBV28
ASSGPGQVPPDTQY
>TRBV2
ASSWTGGFGYT
>TRBV14
ASSQTLAGGWAKNIQY
>TRBV12-5
ASGPGHAPNSPLH
>TRBV29-1
SVEVGSRYNEQF
>TRBV29-1
SVDPGNTGGLF
>TRBV6-2/TRBV6-3
ASSYSYRTAVSYEQY
>TRBV5-1
ASSLSDRTSGRTDTQY
>TRBV5-1
ASSLGVGGESTEAF
>TRBV28
ASSLRFADTTYNEQF
>TRBV14
ASSQDNSRETQY
>TRBV2
ASSPGTSGSWVTGELF
>TRBV4-3
ASSLSLAYEQY
>TRBV11-2
ASSLATRGEQY
>TRBV7-6
ASSALILTSKSTDTQY
>TRBV11-2
ASSWTSRETQY
>TRBV20-1
SAYRGSYEQY
>TRBV6-2/TRBV6-3
ASSYVGYQETQY
>TRBV3-1
ASRPSGRSFNEQF
>TRBV5-1
ASSFSGRDYNEQF
>TRBV3-1
ASSGDRGPQETQY
>TRBV29-1
SVEGGGYGAGYT
>TRBV5-1
ASSTNPSASTDTQY
>TRBV20-1
SARQGPGQY
>TRBV5-1
ASSTQGAGDGI
>TRBV3-1
ASSQDDSSYEQY
>TRBV5-4
ASSRTLGTNNEQF
>TRBV27
ASSRQGVTYNEQF
>TRBV12-3/TRBV12-4
ASNPSGDYGYT
>TRBV29-1
SVGAAGGRGTDTQY
>TRBV4-3
ASSHLDPYNEQF
>TRBV10-3
AISWTGNGGELF
>TRBV4-1
ASSQDGVAVSSYNKQF
>TRBV6-2/TRBV6-3
ASRHSGAGTGGDY
>TRBV28
ASSLLRGDGNEQF
>TRBV5-4
ASSLWGRTSRTDTQY
>TRBV10-3
AISKANPTDTQY